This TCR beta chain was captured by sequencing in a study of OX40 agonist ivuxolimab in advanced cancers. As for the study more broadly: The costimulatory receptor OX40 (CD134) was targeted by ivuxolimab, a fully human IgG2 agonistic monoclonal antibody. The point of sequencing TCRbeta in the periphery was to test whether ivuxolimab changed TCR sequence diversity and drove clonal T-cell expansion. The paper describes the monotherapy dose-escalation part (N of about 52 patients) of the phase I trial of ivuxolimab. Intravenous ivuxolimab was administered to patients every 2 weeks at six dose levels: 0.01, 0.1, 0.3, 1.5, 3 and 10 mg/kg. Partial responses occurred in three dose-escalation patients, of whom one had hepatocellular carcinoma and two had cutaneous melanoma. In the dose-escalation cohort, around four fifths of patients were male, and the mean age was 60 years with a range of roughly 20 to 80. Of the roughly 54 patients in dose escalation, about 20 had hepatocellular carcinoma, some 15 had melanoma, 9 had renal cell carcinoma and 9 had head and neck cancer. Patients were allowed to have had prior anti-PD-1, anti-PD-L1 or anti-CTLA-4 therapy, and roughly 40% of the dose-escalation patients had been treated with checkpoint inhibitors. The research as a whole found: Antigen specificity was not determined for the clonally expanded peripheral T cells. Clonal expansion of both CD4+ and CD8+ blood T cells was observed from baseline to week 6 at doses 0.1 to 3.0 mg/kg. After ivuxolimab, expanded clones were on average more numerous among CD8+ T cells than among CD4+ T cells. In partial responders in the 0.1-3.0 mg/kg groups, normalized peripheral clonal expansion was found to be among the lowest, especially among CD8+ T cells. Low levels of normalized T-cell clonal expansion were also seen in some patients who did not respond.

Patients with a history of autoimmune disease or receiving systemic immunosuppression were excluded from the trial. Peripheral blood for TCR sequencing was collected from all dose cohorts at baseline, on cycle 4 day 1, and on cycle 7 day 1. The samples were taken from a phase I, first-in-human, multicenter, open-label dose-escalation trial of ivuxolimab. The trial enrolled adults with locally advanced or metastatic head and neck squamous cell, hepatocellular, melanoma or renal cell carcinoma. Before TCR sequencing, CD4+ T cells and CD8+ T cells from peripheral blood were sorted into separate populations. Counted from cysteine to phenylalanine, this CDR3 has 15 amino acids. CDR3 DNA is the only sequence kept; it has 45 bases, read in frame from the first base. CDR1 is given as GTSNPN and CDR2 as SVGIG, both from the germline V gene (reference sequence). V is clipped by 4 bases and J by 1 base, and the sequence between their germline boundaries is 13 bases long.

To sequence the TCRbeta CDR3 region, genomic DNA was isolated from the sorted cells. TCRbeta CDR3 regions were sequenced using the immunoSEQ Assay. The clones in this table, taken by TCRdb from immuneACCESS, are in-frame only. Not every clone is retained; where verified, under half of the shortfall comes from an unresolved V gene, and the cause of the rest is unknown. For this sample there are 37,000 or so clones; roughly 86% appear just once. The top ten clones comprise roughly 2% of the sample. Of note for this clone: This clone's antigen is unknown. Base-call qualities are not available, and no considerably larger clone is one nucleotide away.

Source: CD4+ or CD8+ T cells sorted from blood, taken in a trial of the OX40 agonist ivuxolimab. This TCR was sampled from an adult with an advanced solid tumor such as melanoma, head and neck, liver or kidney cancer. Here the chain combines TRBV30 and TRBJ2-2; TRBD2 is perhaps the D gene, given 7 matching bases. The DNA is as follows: TGTGCCTGGAAGGTTAGGGGGGGGAACACCGGGGAGCTGTTTTTT. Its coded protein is CAWKVRGGNTGELFF.